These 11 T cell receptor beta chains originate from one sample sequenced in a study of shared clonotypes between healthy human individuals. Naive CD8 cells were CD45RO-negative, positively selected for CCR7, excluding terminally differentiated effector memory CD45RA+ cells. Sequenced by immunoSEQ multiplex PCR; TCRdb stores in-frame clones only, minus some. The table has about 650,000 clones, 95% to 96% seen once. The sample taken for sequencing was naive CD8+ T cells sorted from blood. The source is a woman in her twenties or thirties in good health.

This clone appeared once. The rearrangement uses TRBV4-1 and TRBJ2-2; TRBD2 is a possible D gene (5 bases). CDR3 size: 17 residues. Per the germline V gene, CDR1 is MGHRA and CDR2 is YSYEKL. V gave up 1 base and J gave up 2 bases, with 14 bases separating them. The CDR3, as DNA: TGCGCCAGCAGCCAAGCTGTAGTAGCGTTAAACACCGGGGAGCTGTTTTTT. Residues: CASSQAVVALNTGELFF.

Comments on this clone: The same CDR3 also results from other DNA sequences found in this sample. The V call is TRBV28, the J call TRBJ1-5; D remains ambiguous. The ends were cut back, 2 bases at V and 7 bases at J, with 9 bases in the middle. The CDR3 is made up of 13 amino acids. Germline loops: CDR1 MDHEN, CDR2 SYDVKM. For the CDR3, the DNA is TGTGCCAGCAGTTTACTTCGGAACCAGCCCCAGCATTTT. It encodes CASSLLRNQPQHF.

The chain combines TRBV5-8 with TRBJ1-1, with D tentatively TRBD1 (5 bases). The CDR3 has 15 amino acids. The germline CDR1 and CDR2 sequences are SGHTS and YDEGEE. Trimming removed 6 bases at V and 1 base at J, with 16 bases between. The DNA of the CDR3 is TGTGCCAGCACCCACCGACAGACAAAGAACACTGAAGCTTTCTTT. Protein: CASTHRQTKNTEAFF.

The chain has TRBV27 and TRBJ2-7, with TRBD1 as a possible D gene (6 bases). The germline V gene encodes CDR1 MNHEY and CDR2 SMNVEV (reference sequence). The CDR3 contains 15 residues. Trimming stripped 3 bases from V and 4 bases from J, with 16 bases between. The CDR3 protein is CASSFSAGVIYEQYF. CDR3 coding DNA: TGTGCCAGCAGTTTCTCGGCAGGGGTGATATACGAGCAGTACTTC.

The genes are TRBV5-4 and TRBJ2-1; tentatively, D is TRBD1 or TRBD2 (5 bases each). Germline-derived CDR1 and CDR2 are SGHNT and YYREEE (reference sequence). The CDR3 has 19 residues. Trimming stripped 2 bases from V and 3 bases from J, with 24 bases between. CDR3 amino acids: CASSLDVARVGAFYNEQFF. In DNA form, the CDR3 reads TGTGCCAGCAGCTTAGACGTGGCCCGCGTCGGGGCCTTCTACAATGAGCAGTTCTTC.

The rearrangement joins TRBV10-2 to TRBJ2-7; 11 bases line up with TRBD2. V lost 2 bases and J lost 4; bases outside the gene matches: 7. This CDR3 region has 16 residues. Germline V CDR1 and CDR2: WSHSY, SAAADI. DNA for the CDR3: TGCGCCAGCAGTGAGGCCGGGACTAGCGGTCCGTACGAGCAGTACTTC. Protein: CASSEAGTSGPYEQYF.

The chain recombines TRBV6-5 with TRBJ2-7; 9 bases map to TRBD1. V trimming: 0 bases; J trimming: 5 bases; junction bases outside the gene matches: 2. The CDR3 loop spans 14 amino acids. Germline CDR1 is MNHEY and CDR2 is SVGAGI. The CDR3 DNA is TGTGCCAGCAGTTACTCCGGGACAGGGCACGAGCAGTACTTC. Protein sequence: CASSYSGTGHEQYF.

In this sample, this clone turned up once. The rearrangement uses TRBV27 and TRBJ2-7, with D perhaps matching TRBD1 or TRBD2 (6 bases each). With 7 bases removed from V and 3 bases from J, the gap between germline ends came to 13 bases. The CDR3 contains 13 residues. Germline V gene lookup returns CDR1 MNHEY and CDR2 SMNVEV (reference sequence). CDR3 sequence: CASTSGAGYEQYF. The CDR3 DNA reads TGTGCCAGCACCTCGGGGGCCGGCTACGAGCAGTACTTC.

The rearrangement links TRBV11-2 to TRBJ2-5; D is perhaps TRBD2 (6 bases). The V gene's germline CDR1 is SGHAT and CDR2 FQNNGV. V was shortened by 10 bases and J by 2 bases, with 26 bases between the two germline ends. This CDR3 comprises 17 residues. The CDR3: CATPKAKKTGLQETQYF. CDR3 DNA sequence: TGTGCCACCCCCAAGGCCAAGAAAACGGGACTGCAAGAGACCCAGTACTTC.

For the CDR3, the DNA is TGTGCCAGCAGTTGGGTTTCGACTAGCGGGAGGGATGAGCAGTACTTC. Translation gives CASSWVSTSGRDEQYF. The chain couples TRBV28 to TRBJ2-5, with TRBD2 matching over 14 bases. The CDR3 has 16 residues. CDR1 is MDHEN and CDR2 is SYDVKM in the germline V gene. Losses at the gene ends were 4 bases for V and 11 bases for J; bases not matched to a gene: 12.

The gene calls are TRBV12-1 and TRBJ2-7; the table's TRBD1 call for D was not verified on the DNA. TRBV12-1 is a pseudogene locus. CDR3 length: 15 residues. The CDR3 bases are TGTGCCAGCAGCCTGAGGGACAGGGATGGTTACGAGCAGTACTTC. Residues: CASSLRDRDGYEQYF.